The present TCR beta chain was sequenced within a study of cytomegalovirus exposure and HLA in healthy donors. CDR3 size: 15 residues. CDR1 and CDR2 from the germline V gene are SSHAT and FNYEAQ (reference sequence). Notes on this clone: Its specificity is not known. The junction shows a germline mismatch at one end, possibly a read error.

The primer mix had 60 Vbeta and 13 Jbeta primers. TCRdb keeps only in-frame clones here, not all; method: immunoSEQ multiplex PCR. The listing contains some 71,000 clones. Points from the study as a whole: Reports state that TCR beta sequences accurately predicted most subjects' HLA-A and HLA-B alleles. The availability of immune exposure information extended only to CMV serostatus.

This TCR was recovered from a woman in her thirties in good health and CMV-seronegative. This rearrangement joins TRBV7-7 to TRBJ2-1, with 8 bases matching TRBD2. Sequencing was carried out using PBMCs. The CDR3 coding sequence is TGTGCTAGCAGCTTTAGCGGGGACTCATACAATGAGCAGTTCTTC. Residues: CASSFSGDSYNEQFF.